These T cell receptor beta chains were read from a single sample in a study of shared clonotypes between healthy human individuals. Profiling relied on immunoSEQ multiplex PCR, and the TCRdb table lists in-frame clones only, not all of them. Of some 2,400,000 clones listed, approximately 96% are singletons. Sequencing was carried out using naive CD4+ T cells sorted from blood. The origin of the receptors is a man aged 18 to 29 in good health. CDR3s include the opening cysteine and the closing phenylalanine or tryptophan. D genes are given only for firm matches. Rows may omit the clone size; those that give it use once, few, many or a size class.

d_gene	abundance	j_gene	v_gene	CDR3nt	CDR3aa
.	.	TRBJ1-4	TRBV19	TGTGCCAGTAGTATAGTGACCTCCCACTCAGAAAAACTGTTTTTT	CASSIVTSHSEKLFF
.	.	TRBJ1-5	TRBV27	TGTGCCAGCAGTTTAAGTATTGCGAAGCCCCAGCATTTT	CASSLSIAKPQHF
.	once	TRBJ1-1	TRBV18	TGTGCCAGCTCACCCCCGGGGCAGGGAGGGACTGAAGCTTTCTTT	CASSPPGQGGTEAFF
.	.	TRBJ2-1	TRBV11-2	TGTGCCAGCAGCCCGAGTAGGGGGGTTGTTGAGCAGTTCTTC	CASSPSRGVVEQFF
.	.	TRBJ1-1	TRBV10-2	TGCGCCAGCAGTGAGTCCCCGCAATATGAAGCTTTCTTT	CASSESPQYEAFF
TRBD2	.	TRBJ2-1	TRBV7-2	TGTGCCAGCAGCTTAGTATCTTGGACTAGCGGACTCAATGAGCAGTTCTTC	CASSLVSWTSGLNEQFF
.	.	TRBJ1-4	TRBV5-8	TGTGCCAGCAGCTTTTGGGGGAGTACTAATGAAAAACTGTTTTTT	CASSFWGSTNEKLFF
.	.	TRBJ2-7	TRBV7-2	TGTGCCAGCAGCCCAAGCAGCATCCAATACGAGCAGTACTTC	CASSPSSIQYEQYF
.	.	TRBJ1-1	TRBV5-1	TGCGCCAGCAGCTTGGGCGCCCCGGCCCCGAACACTGAAGCTTTCTTT	CASSLGAPAPNTEAFF
.	.	TRBJ2-7	TRBV6-5	TGTGCCACGACCCGGGGGACCGAGCAGTACTTC	CATTRGTEQYF
TRBD1	.	TRBJ1-5	TRBV25-1	TGTGCCAGCAGTGAACCGGGGACAGGGGGACCCCAGCATTTT	CASSEPGTGGPQHF
.	.	TRBJ2-1	TRBV7-7	TGTGCTAGTATGGGAGGCGGTGAGCAGTTCTTC	CASMGGGEQFF
.	.	TRBJ1-5	TRBV19	TGTGCCAGTAGTCTACAGGGTTCAAGCAATCAGCCCCAGCATTTT	CASSLQGSSNQPQHF
.	.	TRBJ2-3	TRBV5-6	TGTGCCAGCAGCTTGAAATTAACTTCCACAGATACGCAGTATTTT	CASSLKLTSTDTQYF
.	.	TRBJ1-2	TRBV28	TGTGCCAGCGTCACCCCTAACTATGGCTACACCTTC	CASVTPNYGYTF
TRBD2	.	TRBJ2-5	TRBV5-6	TGTGCCAGCAGCATAGGACTAGCGGGGGTTTTGAGGGAGACCCAGTACTTC	CASSIGLAGVLRETQYF
.	.	TRBJ2-7	TRBV29-1	TGCAGCGTCCTCTTGACCTACGAGCAGTACTTC	CSVLLTYEQYF
TRBD1	.	TRBJ1-6	TRBV10-3	TGTGCCATCAGCCCGGACAGGGTCTCACCCCTCCACTTT	CAISPDRVSPLHF
.	.	TRBJ2-5	TRBV29-1	TGCAGCGTTGGGGTAGGGTCAGAGACCCAGTACTTC	CSVGVGSETQYF
TRBD1	.	TRBJ2-7	TRBV5-4	TGTGCCAGCAGCCCACCCGGGACAGGGGACGAGCAGTACTTC	CASSPPGTGDEQYF
.	once	TRBJ2-1	TRBV5-1	TGCGCCAGCAGCGCCGCTGCGGCCACTGAGCAGTTCTTC	CASSAAAATEQFF
.	.	TRBJ1-1	TRBV28	TGTGCCAGCAGTCTCTGGTTCCGGGGCACTGAAGCTTTCTTT	CASSLWFRGTEAFF
TRBD1	.	TRBJ2-2	TRBV5-1	TGCGCCAGCAGCACCGGGACAGGAGTAACCGGGGAGCTGTTTTTT	CASSTGTGVTGELFF
TRBD1	.	TRBJ1-1	TRBV4-1	TGCGCCAGCAGCCTCGAGTCGACAGGGGGCTCCGCTGAAGCTTTCTTT	CASSLESTGGSAEAFF
.	.	TRBJ2-2	TRBV29-1	TGCAGCGTGAGGGGGTCAGGGATTTCCGGGGAGCTGTTTTTT	CSVRGSGISGELFF
.	.	TRBJ1-6	TRBV18	TGTGCCAGCTCACCTCGACAGCTCTCCTATAATTCACCCCTCCACTTT	CASSPRQLSYNSPLHF
.	.	TRBJ1-1	TRBV11-2	TGTGCCAGCAGCCCCCCATGGACGAACACTGAAGCTTTCTTT	CASSPPWTNTEAFF
.	.	TRBJ2-5	TRBV7-6	TGTGCCAGCAGCTTACCGTGGGGGAAGAAACAAGAGACCCAGTACTTC	CASSLPWGKKQETQYF
.	.	TRBJ1-5	TRBV5-1	TGCGCCAGCAGCTTCGGGGGGGACAATCAGCCCCAGCATTTT	CASSFGGDNQPQHF
.	.	TRBJ1-2	TRBV6-5	TGTGCCACCCTTGGGAGGAACTATGGCTACACCTTC	CATLGRNYGYTF
.	.	TRBJ1-4	TRBV18	TGTGCCAGCTCACCGGAGGCAGGGGATGAAAAACTGTTTTTT	CASSPEAGDEKLFF
.	.	TRBJ1-4	TRBV30	TGTGCCTGGAAGGGGAGATCGACGGCTAATGAAAAACTGTTTTTT	CAWKGRSTANEKLFF
.	.	TRBJ1-5	TRBV6-1	TGTGCCAGCAGGATAGGGCTGCAGCCCCAGCATTTT	CASRIGLQPQHF
.	.	TRBJ2-7	TRBV5-4	TGTGCCAGCAGCTTTGCTGCGGACGGCGAGCAGTACTTC	CASSFAADGEQYF
TRBD2	.	TRBJ2-3	TRBV2	TGTGCCAGCAGTGTGATAGCGGGGGGGTACACAGATACGCAGTATTTT	CASSVIAGGYTDTQYF
.	few	TRBJ2-7	TRBV30	TGTGCCTGGAGTCAGGCCTCCTACGAGCAGTACTTC	CAWSQASYEQYF
TRBD2	.	TRBJ2-2	TRBV14	TGTGCCAGCAGCCAAGGACTAGCGGGAACCGGGGAGCTGTTTTTT	CASSQGLAGTGELFF
TRBD1	once	TRBJ1-4	TRBV18	TGTGCCAGCTCACTGGGACAGGGCCTTGGTGAAAAACTGTTTTTT	CASSLGQGLGEKLFF
.	.	TRBJ2-3	TRBV11-2	TGTGCCAGCAGCTTATTAGGGACTAGCACAGATACGCAGTATTTT	CASSLLGTSTDTQYF
TRBD2	.	TRBJ2-7	TRBV11-3	TGTGCCAGCAGCACCGGGACTAGCGCTACCTACGAGCAGTACTTC	CASSTGTSATYEQYF
.	.	TRBJ1-4	TRBV5-1	TGCGCCAGCAGCTTGGGGACAGACATAACTAATGAAAAACTGTTTTTT	CASSLGTDITNEKLFF
.	.	TRBJ1-1	TRBV4-3	TGCGCCAGCAGCCCTGAGGTCTCGGTGAACACTGAAGCTTTCTTT	CASSPEVSVNTEAFF
.	.	TRBJ2-1	TRBV7-3	TGTGCCAGCAGCTTAAGGTCCACCAATGAGCAGTTCTTC	CASSLRSTNEQFF
.	.	TRBJ2-5	TRBV5-1	TGCGCCAGCAGCCCAATGCAGGGGGGAGAGACCCAGTACTTC	CASSPMQGGETQYF